The 6 T cell receptor beta chains presented below share a single source sample, sequenced in a study of cytomegalovirus exposure and HLA in healthy donors. Sequencing was performed with immunoSEQ multiplex PCR; in TCRdb, only in-frame clones are kept and a portion is missing. The data show more than 90,000 clones, roughly 92% seen once. Sequenced input: PBMCs. The receptors here all came from a woman aged 30 to 39 in good health and CMV-seropositive.

This clone was found once. The chain employs TRBV11-2 and TRBJ1-1; 12 positions match TRBD1. In germline, CDR1 is SGHAT, CDR2 FQNNGV. The CDR3 has 15 residues. V shed 5 bases, J shed 4 bases, and the junction held 5 bases outside the gene matches. The CDR3 sequence: CASSNRDRGPTEAFF. The CDR3 region has the DNA TGTGCCAGCAGCAACCGGGACAGGGGGCCCACTGAAGCTTTCTTT.

The chain's CDR3 is CASSIQGAKAGELFF. The CDR3 bases are TGTGCCAGCAGTATACAGGGGGCGAAGGCCGGGGAGCTGTTTTTT. The V and J genes are TRBV28 and TRBJ2-2; 9 nucleotides match TRBD1. CDR1 and CDR2 (germline): MDHEN, SYDVKM. J gave up 6 bases and V 5 bases, and 7 bases lay outside the gene matches. The CDR3 has 15 residues.

This rearrangement joins TRBV18 to TRBJ1-2; 8 bases map to TRBD1. The CDR3 has 15 residues. Germline V gene data show CDR1 as KGHSH and CDR2 as LQKENI. The junction had 3 bases not matched to a gene; V was cut back by 3 bases and J by 0 bases. CDR3 loop: CASSPRTGTNYGYTF. CDR3 DNA sequence: TGTGCCAGCTCACCGAGGACAGGGACTAACTATGGCTACACCTTC.

The rearrangement links TRBV7-8 to TRBJ2-5; D not certain. The CDR3 extends over 14 amino acids. Per germline, CDR1 SGHVS and CDR2 FQNEAQ. The V end lost 5 bases, the J end lost 5 bases, and 15 bases lay between the germline ends. The CDR3 loop reads CASSRDSRAETQYF. The DNA for the CDR3 is TGTGCCAGCAGCCGTGACTCCCGAGCGGAGACCCAGTACTTC.

The chain employs TRBV5-8 and TRBJ2-5, with no clear D. Looked up from germline, CDR1 is SGHTS and CDR2 is YDEGEE. Trimming removed 7 bases at V and 1 base at J, with 14 bases between. This CDR3 has 14 amino acids. CDR3 nucleotides: TGTGCCAGCGGCCTTCCTGTATCCCAAGAGACCCAGTACTTC. It yields the protein CASGLPVSQETQYF.

J is TRBJ1-1 and V is TRBV10-1; a possible D gene is TRBD1 (5 bases). The length of the CDR3 is 13 residues. Germline V lookup: CDR1 WNHNN, CDR2 SYGVQD (reference sequence). V lost 4 bases, J lost 2 bases, and 8 bases lay in between. CDR3 nucleotides: TGCGCCAGCAGTGTGCAGGGAAACACTGAAGCTTTCTTT. Its translation: CASSVQGNTEAFF.